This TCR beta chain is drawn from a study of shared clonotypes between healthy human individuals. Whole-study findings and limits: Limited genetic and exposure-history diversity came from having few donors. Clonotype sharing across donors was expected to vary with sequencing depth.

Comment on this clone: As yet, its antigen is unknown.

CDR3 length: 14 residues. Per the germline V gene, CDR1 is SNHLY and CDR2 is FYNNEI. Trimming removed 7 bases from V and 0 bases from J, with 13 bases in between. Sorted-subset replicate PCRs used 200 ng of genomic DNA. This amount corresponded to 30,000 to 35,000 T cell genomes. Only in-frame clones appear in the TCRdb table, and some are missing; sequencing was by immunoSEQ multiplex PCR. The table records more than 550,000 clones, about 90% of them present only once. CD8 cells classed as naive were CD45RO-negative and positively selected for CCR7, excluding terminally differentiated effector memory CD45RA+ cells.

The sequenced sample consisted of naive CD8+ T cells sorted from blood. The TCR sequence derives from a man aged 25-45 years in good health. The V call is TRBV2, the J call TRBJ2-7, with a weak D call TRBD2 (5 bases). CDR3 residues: CASISRTGSYEQYF. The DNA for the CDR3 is TGTGCCAGCATCTCGAGGACTGGCTCCTACGAGCAGTACTTC.